The entry that follows covers one T cell receptor beta chain sequence. Its target is not known. This entry is derived from a study of cytomegalovirus exposure and HLA in healthy donors. Notes on the study in general: In vitro, a few CMV-associated chains proved specific for CMV antigens. High sensitivity and specificity were reportedly achieved when the classifier diagnosed cytomegalovirus status. Researchers counted roughly 160 TCR beta chains as cytomegalovirus-associated. A later analysis found first-cohort TCR clusters tended to co-occur in the 90 to 150 validation repertoires.

Only in-frame clones appear in the TCRdb table, and some are missing; sequencing was by immunoSEQ multiplex PCR. Among about 180,000 clones listed, around nine tenths were seen once. Germline lookup yields CDR1 SGHTA and CDR2 FQGNSA. V was pared by 1 base and J by 4 bases, with 13 bases between. This CDR3 has 15 residues. Sample: PBMCs. This TCR was sampled from a man aged 18 to 35 in good health and CMV-seropositive. The genes are TRBV7-2 and TRBJ2-5; D may be TRBD1 (6 bases). Here the CDR3 reads CASSLGQGLSETQYF. The CDR3 bases are TGTGCCAGCAGCTTAGGGCAGGGGCTGTCAGAGACCCAGTACTTC.